Sequencing of this T cell receptor (beta chain) was carried out in a study of OX40 agonist ivuxolimab in advanced cancers. Across the whole study: Ivuxolimab, which is an agonistic anti-OX40 (CD134) antibody, was administered to the patients. Dose-escalation patients were diagnosed with hepatocellular carcinoma, melanoma, renal cell cancer or head and neck cancer. Partial responses were achieved by three patients: one hepatocellular carcinoma, two cutaneous melanoma.

The germline gives CDR1 KGHSH, CDR2 LQKENI. Trimming took off 2 bases at V and 3 bases at J, with 11 bases between the two ends. This CDR3 spans 16 amino acids. Study-wide findings and caveats: At doses 0.1 to 3.0 mg/kg, CD4+ and CD8+ clones expanded.

This clone appeared a single time. Its antigen is unidentified. The assay was immunoSEQ multiplex PCR, and TCRdb's table has in-frame clones only and misses some. This repertoire shows nearly 80,000 clones, about 90% found once; its top ten account for about 0.35%. This receptor was taken from an adult with an advanced solid tumor such as melanoma, head and neck, liver or kidney cancer. The chain uses TRBV18 and TRBJ2-6; D might be TRBD1 (5 bases). Material: CD4+ or CD8+ T cells sorted from blood, obtained in a trial of the OX40 agonist ivuxolimab. The chain's CDR3 is CASSPAPGRGANVLTF. DNA for the CDR3: TGTGCCAGCTCACCAGCGCCAGGGCGTGGGGCCAACGTCCTGACTTTC.